A selection of T cell receptor beta chains follows, all from one sample in a study of prognosis after radiotherapy for stage I lung cancer. TCRdb itself ran the multiplex PCR reads through MiXCR, one entry per CDR3 protein. The sample yields about 23,000 distinct CDR3 sequences, around 45% seen once. Material: PBMCs, obtained before or after stereotactic body radiation therapy (not recorded which). These receptor sequences come from a donor over 45 with non-small cell lung cancer. CDR3s include the opening cysteine and the closing phenylalanine or tryptophan. D genes are given only for firm matches. Clone size, where shown, is once, few, many, or a class for clones that have expanded.

clone_size	d_call	j_call	v_call	cdr3_aa	cdr3_nt
many	.	TRBJ2-2	TRBV7-6	CASSLDSAFYRGGELFF	TGTGCCAGCAGCTTAGATTCGGCATTCTACCGGGGCGGGGAGCTGTTTTTT
few	.	TRBJ1-3	TRBV12-3/TRBV12-4	CASSQGSSGNTIYF	TGTGCCAGCAGTCAAGGCAGCTCTGGAAACACCATATATTTT
few	.	TRBJ2-7	TRBV2	CASSGQAYEQYF	TGTGCCAGCAGTGGACAGGCCTACGAGCAGTACTTC
.	.	TRBJ2-7	TRBV6-9	CASSYRTDQYF	TGTGCCAGCAGTTATCGCACCGACCAGTACTTC
many	.	TRBJ1-1	TRBV12-3/TRBV12-4	CASSIMGSYTEAFF	TGTGCCAGCAGTATCATGGGATCCTACACTGAAGCTTTCTTT
.	TRBD2	TRBJ2-3	TRBV7-9	CASRLPAGGQGDTQYF	TGTGCCAGCAGATTACCAGCGGGAGGGCAGGGGGATACGCAGTATTTT
.	.	TRBJ2-3	TRBV24-1	CATSDQTVGSTDTQYF	TGTGCCACCAGTGATCAAACAGTGGGCAGTACAGATACGCAGTATTTT
.	.	TRBJ1-2	TRBV7-2	CASSFTDNYGYTF	TGTGCCAGCAGCTTCACAGACAACTATGGCTACACCTTC
many	.	TRBJ1-1	TRBV2	CASSAPGHRGEAFF	TGTGCCAGCAGTGCACCGGGACACCGAGGGGAAGCTTTCTTT
.	TRBD1	TRBJ2-7	TRBV6-2/TRBV6-3	CASSRTGDEQYF	TGTGCCAGCTCAAGGACAGGGGACGAGCAGTACTTC
many	TRBD2	TRBJ2-7	TRBV5-1	CASSLGASGLSGEQYF	TGCGCCAGCAGCTTGGGGGCTAGCGGCCTGAGTGGGGAGCAGTACTTC
.	.	TRBJ2-6	TRBV7-2	CASSLEYSSGANVLTF	TGTGCCAGCAGCTTAGAATACAGTTCTGGGGCCAACGTCCTGACTTTC
many	TRBD1	TRBJ2-7	TRBV7-9	CASSWGGGDRVPEQYF	TGTGCCAGCAGCTGGGGGGGGGGGGACAGGGTGCCCGAGCAGTACTTC
.	.	TRBJ1-1	TRBV10-3	CASKGPSMGTEAFF	TGTGCCTCAAAGGGGCCTAGCATGGGCACTGAAGCTTTCTTT
.	TRBD1	TRBJ2-1	TRBV2	CASSRDRGLNEQFF	TGTGCCAGCAGTCGGGACAGGGGACTCAATGAGCAGTTCTTC
.	.	TRBJ2-2	TRBV7-3	CASSPYTGTGELFF	TGTGCCAGCAGCCCATACACTGGAACCGGGGAGCTGTTTTTT
.	.	TRBJ2-6	TRBV6-1	CAINRDTSGANVLTF	TGTGCCATTAATAGGGACACCTCTGGGGCCAACGTCCTGACATTC
.	.	TRBJ1-6	TRBV28	CASSFGEAYNSPLHF	TGTGCCAGCAGTTTTGGGGAGGCCTATAATTCACCCCTCCACTTT
many	.	TRBJ2-1	TRBV4-3	CASSQAWISGSYNEQFF	TGCGCCAGCAGCCAAGCCTGGATTAGCGGATCCTACAATGAGCAGTTCTTC
.	TRBD2	TRBJ2-2	TRBV12-3/TRBV12-4	CSSTRTSSYTGELFF	TGTTCCAGCACCCGGACTAGCTCCTACACCGGGGAGCTGTTTTTT
many	TRBD1	TRBJ1-2	TRBV4-3	CASSQRYGTEVNYGYTF	TGCGCCAGCAGCCAACGGTACGGGACAGAAGTTAACTATGGCTACACCTTC
many	.	TRBJ1-4	TRBV27	CASSSWRGNEKLFF	TGTGCCAGCAGTTCCTGGAGGGGGAATGAAAAACTGTTTTTT
many	.	TRBJ1-5	TRBV5-1	CASSPLPTTAQPQHF	TGCGCCAGCAGCCCACTACCTACCACTGCTCAGCCCCAGCATTTT
few	.	TRBJ1-1	TRBV28	CASSAHTGTNTEAFF	TGTGCCAGCAGTGCACACACCGGGACAAACACTGAAGCTTTCTTT
many	.	TRBJ1-5	TRBV10-3	CAISDKGRLQHF	TGTGCCATCAGTGACAAGGGCAGACTCCAGCATTTT
.	TRBD2	TRBJ2-3	TRBV20-1	CSAIKRASGSSDTQYF	TGCAGTGCTATCAAAAGGGCTAGCGGGAGTTCAGATACGCAGTATTTT
medium-sized	.	TRBJ1-6	TRBV5-1	CASSAWTPSSYNSPLHF	TGCGCCAGCAGCGCCTGGACACCGAGCTCCTATAATTCACCCCTCCACTTT
many	TRBD1	TRBJ1-2	TRBV4-3	CASSQQGQGTGYTF	TGCGCCAGCAGCCAACAAGGACAGGGAACGGGCTACACCTTC
.	.	TRBJ1-6	TRBV6-1	CATGGTLDSPLHF	TGTGCCACGGGAGGGACGTTGGATTCACCCCTCCACTTT